These 27 T cell receptor beta chains share one sample of origin, sequenced in a study of blood T cells in healthy people across ages. The authors ran a second PCR of about 6 to 12 cycles using a sample-barcoded 5' primer and a J-beta primer mix. MiXCR was run by TCRdb on the 5' RACE reads, yielding one entry per CDR3 protein. The sample lists some 890,000 distinct CDR3 sequences; under 35% were seen once. This sample was also put to use in a study of T cells of mothers and their children.

Sequencing input: blood. The receptors here all came from a woman aged 40 to 50 in good health.

The chain joins TRBV18 to TRBJ2-5; 7 bases match TRBD2. Germline V gene data show CDR1 as KGHSH and CDR2 as LQKENI. Unmatched junction bases numbered 6, after V lost 2 bases and J lost 3 bases. This CDR3 has 15 amino acids. Written as DNA, the CDR3 is TGTGCCAGCTCACCATCGTGGGGGAGGGAAGAGACCCAGTACTTC. This codes for CASSPSWGREETQYF.

This rearrangement joins TRBV7-2 to TRBJ2-1, with 9 bases that match TRBD2. CDR3 size: 15 residues. Unmatched junction bases numbered 8, after V lost 5 bases and J lost 6 bases. Germline-derived CDR1 and CDR2 are SGHTA and FQGNSA. CDR3 region: CASSPEALAGNEQFF. CDR3 DNA: TGTGCCAGCAGCCCCGAAGCACTAGCGGGCAATGAGCAGTTCTTC.

The chain is built from TRBV6-1 and TRBJ2-7; 13 bases are a match to TRBD2. The CDR3 has 14 residues. Germline CDR1 is MNHNS and CDR2 is SASEGT. Trimming at V came to 6 bases and at J to 6 bases, leaving 5 bases not matched to a gene. The CDR3 is CASSAGLAGVEQYF. CDR3 DNA: TGTGCCAGCAGCGCCGGACTAGCGGGGGTCGAGCAGTACTTC.

The rearrangement uses TRBV9 and TRBJ1-1, with D possibly TRBD1 on 5 matching bases. Germline CDR1 reads SGDLS; CDR2 reads YYNGEE. This CDR3 region has 15 residues. Trimming removed 0 bases from V and 3 bases from J, with 12 bases in between. DNA of the CDR3: TGTGCCAGCAGCGTAGATCCGACAGTTCACACTGAAGCTTTCTTT. Its translation is CASSVDPTVHTEAFF.

In DNA form, the CDR3 reads TGTGCCAGCAGCGAGACAGGGTATGGCACAGATACGCAGTATTTT. Protein sequence: CASSETGYGTDTQYF. This chain connects TRBV6-1 to TRBJ2-3; 7 bases are shared with TRBD1. Germline CDR1 reads MNHNS; CDR2 reads SASEGT. The CDR3 is 15 residues long. Trimming removed 6 bases from V and 1 base from J; junction bases left unmatched: 7.

The rearrangement uses TRBV7-9 and TRBJ1-4; D call uncertain. V lost 3 bases, J lost 5 bases, and 10 bases lay in between. Germline-derived CDR1 and CDR2 are SEHNR and FQNEAQ (reference sequence). The CDR3 runs 14 residues. CDR3 region: CASSFDGGNEKLFF. In nucleotides, the CDR3 is TGTGCCAGCAGCTTTGACGGAGGAAATGAAAAACTGTTTTTT.

This clonotype was observed many times. The J gene is TRBJ2-7, the V gene TRBV7-2, with D unresolved. CDR3 length: 12 residues. Per the germline V gene, CDR1 is SGHTA and CDR2 is FQGNSA. Trimming took 3 bases from V and 0 from J, leaving 3 bases between them. In DNA form, the CDR3 reads TGTGCCAGCAGCTTCCCCTCCTACGAGCAGTACTTC. This gives the protein CASSFPSYEQYF.

This clonotype turned up a few times. The rearrangement links TRBV6-6 to TRBJ1-5; TRBD1 aligns across 12 bases. This CDR3 has 15 residues. Germline-derived CDR1 and CDR2 are MNHNY and SVGAGI (reference sequence). Unmatched junction bases numbered 10, after V lost 6 bases and J lost 10 bases. The CDR3 DNA reads TGTGCCAGCAGCCCAGACTCCGGGACAGGGGGCCCCCAGCATTTT. Protein: CASSPDSGTGGPQHF.

The chain employs TRBV12-3 or TRBV12-4 and TRBJ1-6; 9 bases are shared with TRBD1. The trim removed 0 bases at V and 3 bases at J, leaving 6 bases unmatched. There are 18 residues in the CDR3. The CDR3 is CASSLALTGGGYNSPLHF. Written as DNA, the CDR3 is TGTGCCAGCAGTTTAGCGCTTACAGGGGGCGGCTATAATTCACCCCTCCACTTT.

This clonotype was detected a few times. The chain recombines TRBV28 with TRBJ2-7; no definite D call. This CDR3 spans 12 amino acids. V gave up 4 bases and J gave up 6 bases, with 10 bases separating them. Germline V lookup: CDR1 MDHEN, CDR2 SYDVKM. The CDR3 DNA sequence: TGTGCCAGCAGTTCTCCCACGAGCGAGCAGTACTTC. Its protein product is CASSSPTSEQYF.

This clonotype was picked up a small number of times. The chain has TRBV6-5 and TRBJ1-1; TRBD1 is a possible D gene (6 bases). Germline-derived CDR1 and CDR2 are MNHEY and SVGAGI. Trimming pared 5 bases from V and 8 bases from J, leaving 18 bases between. This CDR3 spans 14 amino acids. CDR3 coding DNA: TGTGCCAGCAGTCGTACCTCCGGGACATTCGAAGCTTTCTTT. Protein sequence: CASSRTSGTFEAFF.

The J gene is TRBJ2-3, the V gene TRBV28; D unresolved. CDR3 length: 14 amino acids. V lost 8 bases and J lost 1, with 13 bases in between. The germline V gene has CDR1 MDHEN and CDR2 SYDVKM. The CDR3 bases are TGTGCCAGCGGTAGACAAACTCGCACAGATACGCAGTATTTT. This gives the protein CASGRQTRTDTQYF.

On this clonotype itself: It may be a read error: a sequence one base away is much more abundant. V is TRBV10-3 and J is TRBJ2-7, with D possibly matching TRBD1 (5 bases). Germline CDR1 ENHRY, CDR2 SYGVKD. This CDR3 is built from 13 residues. CDR3 DNA sequence: TGTGCCATCAGTGAGGGACACTCCTACAAGCAGTACTTC. As protein: CAISEGHSYKQYF.

This clonotype came up many times. This sequence joins TRBV3-1 and TRBJ2-6, with unresolved D. The length of the CDR3 is 14 residues. Germline CDR1 reads LGHDT; CDR2 reads YNNKEL (reference sequence). V was clipped by 3 bases and J by 1 base, with 4 bases between them. The CDR3 nucleotides read TGTGCCAGCAGCCATAGATCTGGGGCCAACGTCCTGACTTTC. Residues: CASSHRSGANVLTF.

The V gene is TRBV25-1, the J gene TRBJ2-5; the match to TRBD2 covers 11 bases. V shed 6 bases, J shed 1 base, and the junction held 10 bases outside the gene matches. Per the germline V gene, CDR1 is MGHDK and CDR2 is SYGVNS. There are 17 residues in the CDR3. CDR3: CASSVDLAGGSQETQYF. In nucleotides, the CDR3 is TGTGCCAGCAGCGTAGACCTAGCGGGGGGATCCCAAGAGACCCAGTACTTC.

This clonotype occurred many times. The rearrangement uses TRBV4-1 and TRBJ1-2; 7 bases line up with TRBD1. Germline V gene sequence: CDR1 MGHRA, CDR2 YSYEKL. With V trimmed by 3 bases and J by 1 base, 8 bases remained unmatched. The CDR3 has 16 amino acids. CDR3 nucleotides: TGCGCCAGCAGCCAGTTGACAGGGACTTATAACTATGGCTACACCTTC. It specifies CASSQLTGTYNYGYTF.

The genes are TRBV7-9 and TRBJ1-2, with TRBD1 identical over 8 bases. The germline V gene has CDR1 SEHNR and CDR2 FQNEAQ (reference sequence). The CDR3 contains 15 residues. J lost 8 bases, V lost 5 bases, and 13 bases had no gene match. The CDR3 DNA reads TGTGCCAGCAGCCGCAGTACAGGGGGGTATTACGGCTACACCTTC. Its translation: CASSRSTGGYYGYTF. The full variable domain, with the rest looked up from reference TRBV7-9 and TRBJ1-2, is DTGVSQNPRHKITKRGQNVTFRCDPISEHNRLYWYRQTLGQGPEFLTYFQNEAQLEKSRLLSDRFSAERPKGSFSTLEIQRTEQGDSAMYLCASSRSTGGYYGYTFGSGTRLTVV.

This clonotype was detected ten times or more. The chain joins TRBV6-2 or TRBV6-3 to TRBJ2-7; 10 nucleotides agree with TRBD1. The CDR3 consists of 15 residues. Germline V gene data show CDR1 as MNHEY and CDR2 as SVGEGT. V trimming: 6 bases; J trimming: 4 bases; junction bases outside the gene matches: 9. The CDR3 sequence is CASRAGTGVWYEQYF. CDR3 nucleotide sequence: TGTGCCAGCAGGGCCGGGACAGGGGTTTGGTACGAGCAGTACTTC.

There are a few counts of this clonotype. The chain carries TRBV19 and TRBJ2-7; TRBD2 matches 11 bases. The better agreement between TRBJ2-5 and the DNA end casts doubt on the J call. Germline values: CDR1 LNHDA, CDR2 SQIVND (reference sequence). This CDR3 has 16 residues. The CDR3 reads CASSIRLAGTQETQYF. In DNA, the CDR3 is TGTGCCAGTAGTATCCGACTAGCGGGGACACAAGAGACCCAGTACTTC.

CDR3 amino acids: CSGPGLGSEQFF. CDR3 nucleotides: TGCAGCGGTCCGGGACTAGGCTCTGAGCAGTTCTTC. The chain recombines TRBV29-1 with TRBJ2-1; 8 bases fit TRBD2. The CDR3 extends over 12 amino acids. Trimming cost V 7 bases and J 9 bases; bases outside gene matches: 8. Germline assignment: CDR1 SQVTM and CDR2 ANQGSEA.

This clonotype was counted many times. The chain links TRBV20-1 to TRBJ2-7; D might be TRBD2 (6 bases). The germline V gene has CDR1 DFQATT and CDR2 SNEGSKA (reference sequence). Trimming removed 3 bases at V and 5 bases at J, with 11 bases between. The CDR3 totals 12 residues. In nucleotides, the CDR3 is TGCAGTGCTAGTAATCCGGGGGACGAGCAGTACTTC. Its translation: CSASNPGDEQYF.

This clonotype was seen repeatedly, ten times or more. This rearrangement joins TRBV20-1 to TRBJ2-7; TRBD1 matches at 7 bases. The CDR3 extends over 14 amino acids. J was trimmed by 2 bases and V by 3 bases; bases with no gene match: 7. In germline, CDR1 is DFQATT, CDR2 SNEGSKA (reference sequence). The CDR3 nucleotides read TGCAGTGCTAGTGGGCAGGGGGACCCCTACGAGCAGTACTTC. Protein sequence: CSASGQGDPYEQYF.

The chain links TRBV5-1 to TRBJ2-1, with 8 bases matching TRBD2. CDR1 SGHRS and CDR2 YFSETQ come from the germline V gene. CDR3 length: 17 residues. V shed 2 bases and J 4 bases; nucleotides not matched to a gene: 11. The CDR3 DNA reads as TGCGCCAGCAGCTTCAGGGCGGCGGCGGGGGGATACAATGAGCAGTTCTTC. Protein: CASSFRAAAGGYNEQFF.

Details on this clonotype: This could be a read error, since a much larger clone is one nucleotide away. The chain combines TRBV7-2 with TRBJ2-1, with 11 bases lining up with TRBD2. The V gene end was trimmed by 1 base and the J gene end by 13 bases; junction bases not matched to a gene: 12. There are 16 residues in the CDR3. Germline V gives CDR1 SGHTA, CDR2 FQGNSA. CDR3 coding DNA: TGTGCCAGCAGCTTAGTTAGCGGGGGGGCATCAGAGACCCAGTTCTTC. This codes for CASSLVSGGASETQFF.

V gene TRBV7-8 combines with J gene TRBJ2-7, with TRBD1 matching 8 bases. Trimming removed 7 bases from V and 2 bases from J; junction bases left unmatched: 10. Per the germline V gene, CDR1 is SGHVS and CDR2 is FQNEAQ. This CDR3 is 15 amino acids long. The CDR3 region has the DNA TGTGCCAGCACCATAACACCGGGACAGGCCTACGAGCAGTACTTC. It yields the protein CASTITPGQAYEQYF.

This chain joins TRBV20-1 and TRBJ1-2; 10 bases fit TRBD1. The germline V gene has CDR1 DFQATT and CDR2 SNEGSKA (reference sequence). The CDR3 covers 11 residues. Trimming removed 3 bases from V and 12 bases from J; junction bases left unmatched: 4. As DNA, the CDR3 is TGCAGTGCTAGGTTTGGGACAGGGGACACCTTC. It translates to CSARFGTGDTF.

The chain has TRBV5-1 and TRBJ2-1; 10 nucleotides match TRBD2. The CDR3 runs 20 residues. The V segment lost 4 bases and the J segment 6 bases; nucleotides outside the gene matches: 22. Germline V gene data show CDR1 as SGHRS and CDR2 as YFSETQ. The CDR3 DNA reads as TGCGCCAGCAGCCCGCACACCTCCCAGCGGGGGGGCCAGGCCAGCAATGAGCAGTTCTTC. It is translated as CASSPHTSQRGGQASNEQFF.